These T cell receptor beta chains were read from a single sample in a study of cytomegalovirus exposure and HLA in healthy donors. Using immunoSEQ multiplex PCR, the repertoire was profiled, and TCRdb retains in-frame clones only, with some absent. The profile shows about 140,000 clones, over 60% of them singletons. The sequenced sample consisted of PBMCs. The receptors here all came from a man aged 35 to 55 in good health and CMV-seronegative. Both conserved end residues are part of each CDR3.

v_gene	j_gene	CDR3aa
TRBV7-9	TRBJ2-1	CASSQLGGSYNEQFF
TRBV10-2	TRBJ1-1	CASSESPGIMNTEAFF
TRBV27	TRBJ1-2	CASSQDRGSGYTF
TRBV15	TRBJ1-1	CATSAWGQLVNTEAFF
TRBV7-9	TRBJ1-2	CASSLAGGNANYGYTF
TRBV6-6	TRBJ2-5	CASSYRGTYQETQYF
TRBV7-8	TRBJ2-5	CASSSRTGRVATQYF
TRBV6-4	TRBJ1-2	CASSDGRPGYTF
TRBV4-3	TRBJ2-1	CASSQEGLREVSYNEQFF
TRBV13	TRBJ1-1	CASSLDPRAYLGNTEAFF
TRBV7-3	TRBJ1-6	CASSLTGDGGNSPLHF
TRBV5-6	TRBJ2-3	CASSSGAAPTDTQYF
TRBV19	TRBJ2-7	CARNRGNVRSSYEQYF
TRBV2	TRBJ2-5	CATSKGRGLEETQYF
TRBV7-8	TRBJ2-7	CASSSRPQRELRYEQYF
TRBV10-2	TRBJ2-4	CASRLAGGRGDIQYF
TRBV7-9	TRBJ1-5	CASSFGGDQPQHF
TRBV5-6	TRBJ2-1	CASSWRQGANYNEQFF
TRBV27	TRBJ2-1	CASSLGTVLSYNEQFF
TRBV28	TRBJ2-3	CASSLWPNRGTDTQYF
TRBV6-5	TRBJ1-1	CASSYLTGGGGAFF
TRBV7-8	TRBJ2-3	CASSLTAGLVPVTDTQYF
TRBV5-5	TRBJ1-1	CASSLTPGDTEAFF
TRBV4-2	TRBJ1-5	CASSQDRTENQPQNF
TRBV7-9	TRBJ2-7	CASSFGAYEQYF
TRBV5-1	TRBJ1-2	CASSLSLSNYGYPF
TRBV13	TRBJ1-2	CASSSAGTELNYGYTF
TRBV2	TRBJ2-1	CASGPGAGFYNEQFF
TRBV2	TRBJ2-1	CASSASSGGSSEQFF
TRBV10-3	TRBJ2-7	CAITPGTTYEQYF
TRBV4-2	TRBJ1-1	CASSQDARSTEAFF
TRBV30	TRBJ2-7	CAWFRGHYYEQYF
TRBV7-6	TRBJ2-5	CASSLGIAQETQYF
TRBV7-9	TRBJ1-2	CASTTGGGGYTF
TRBV4-1	TRBJ2-3	CASRRGLAGRTQYF
TRBV6-5	TRBJ2-1	CASSRASGIINEQFF
TRBV5-4	TRBJ2-2	CASSSVRTSGNTGELFF
TRBV10-1	TRBJ1-1	CASSDHRGNTEAFF
TRBV28	TRBJ1-1	CASSPAENTEAFF
TRBV6-1	TRBJ2-5	CASSWNSKQETQYF
TRBV7-9	TRBJ1-2	CASSSSGYGYTF
TRBV7-8	TRBJ1-4	CASSWAGAAQVATNEKLFF
TRBV4-1	TRBJ2-1	CASSQVDRGVDNEQFF
TRBV29-1	TRBJ1-2	CSADEEGSYSGYTF
TRBV10-3	TRBJ2-1	CAISDSVGQGANNEQFF
TRBV5-1	TRBJ1-1	CASSFGRGRTEAFF
TRBV11-2	TRBJ2-3	CASSLETPAGLAGVRDTQYF
TRBV28	TRBJ2-6	CASRSGGQGFSGANVLTF
TRBV27	TRBJ1-1	CASSPGVYFGRTF
TRBV15	TRBJ1-6	CATSRVSRGVTPLHF
TRBV29-1	TRBJ2-7	CSVLTSGGGEQYF
TRBV18	TRBJ2-7	CASSPTNRPDYEQYF
TRBV4-1	TRBJ1-5	CASSQRGRSFEPQHF